These T cell receptor beta chains were read from a single sample in a study of T cell responses to AZD1222 COVID-19 vaccine. Profiling relied on immunoSEQ multiplex PCR, and the TCRdb table lists in-frame clones only, not all of them. Among 200,000 to 250,000 clones listed, 90% to 95% were seen once. Specimen: peripheral blood, collected on day 0 of MenACWY control vaccination. The receptors were gathered from an adult in good health. The CDR3 runs from the conserved cysteine through the conserved F or W. A D gene is named only where the DNA matches it firmly. For some rows the clone size is stated as once, few or many, or as a class when expanded; others skip it.

v_call: TRBV7-2
j_call: TRBJ2-3
clone_size: -
d_call: TRBD1
cdr3_nt: TGTGCCAGCAGCTTAGTACAGGGGGCGCAGTATTTT
cdr3_aa: CASSLVQGAQYF

v_call: TRBV7-2
j_call: TRBJ2-7
clone_size: -
d_call: -
cdr3_nt: TGTGCCAGCAGCATAAAGACAGGTTCCTACGAGCAGTACTTC
cdr3_aa: CASSIKTGSYEQYF

v_call: TRBV19
j_call: TRBJ1-1
clone_size: -
d_call: -
cdr3_nt: TGTGCCAGTAGTGCCACAGGCTACACTGAAGCTTTCTTT
cdr3_aa: CASSATGYTEAFF

v_call: TRBV11-2
j_call: TRBJ1-5
clone_size: -
d_call: -
cdr3_nt: TGTGCCAGCAGCTTGTATTCAGGTGTGGGTCAGCCCCAGCATTTT
cdr3_aa: CASSLYSGVGQPQHF

v_call: TRBV5-5
j_call: TRBJ2-7
clone_size: -
d_call: -
cdr3_nt: TGTGCCAGCAGCCAAGCAAGGACGGGTGGGACCGAGCAGTACTTC
cdr3_aa: CASSQARTGGTEQYF

v_call: TRBV6-5
j_call: TRBJ2-1
clone_size: -
d_call: TRBD1
cdr3_nt: TGTGCCGCCAGGACAGGGGGACTCAATGAGCAGTTCTTC
cdr3_aa: CAARTGGLNEQFF

v_call: TRBV19
j_call: TRBJ1-2
clone_size: -
d_call: -
cdr3_nt: TGTGCCAGTAGGGTACGTGGACGGACCTATGGCTACACCTTC
cdr3_aa: CASRVRGRTYGYTF

v_call: TRBV5-4
j_call: TRBJ1-1
clone_size: -
d_call: -
cdr3_nt: TGTGCCAGCAGCTTGCGGGCGTTGAACACTGAAGCTTTCTTT
cdr3_aa: CASSLRALNTEAFF

v_call: TRBV11-2
j_call: TRBJ1-3
clone_size: -
d_call: -
cdr3_nt: TGTGCCAGCAGCTTTTTTGCAGGGGATTCTGGAAACACCATATATTTT
cdr3_aa: CASSFFAGDSGNTIYF

v_call: TRBV6-1
j_call: TRBJ2-5
clone_size: -
d_call: TRBD2
cdr3_nt: TGTGCCAGCAGTGGCGGGACTAGCGGGGGGGCCGGGTATGAGACCCAGTACTTC
cdr3_aa: CASSGGTSGGAGYETQYF

v_call: TRBV5-1
j_call: TRBJ1-3
clone_size: -
d_call: -
cdr3_nt: TGCGCCAGCAGTCAAGGGGCTACAAGCTCTGGAAACACCATATATTTT
cdr3_aa: CASSQGATSSGNTIYF

v_call: TRBV2
j_call: TRBJ1-3
clone_size: -
d_call: -
cdr3_nt: TGTGCCAGCAGTGAAAGGGACACCTTCGGGACCATATATTTT
cdr3_aa: CASSERDTFGTIYF

v_call: TRBV6-5
j_call: TRBJ2-1
clone_size: -
d_call: TRBD1
cdr3_nt: TGTGCCAGCAGGACAGGGGATAGCTCCTACAATGAGCAGTTCTTC
cdr3_aa: CASRTGDSSYNEQFF

v_call: TRBV7-6
j_call: TRBJ1-3
clone_size: -
d_call: TRBD1
cdr3_nt: TGTGCCAGCAGCGCCGAGGGACAGGGGTTTGGAAACACCATATATTTT
cdr3_aa: CASSAEGQGFGNTIYF

v_call: TRBV28
j_call: TRBJ2-1
clone_size: -
d_call: TRBD2
cdr3_nt: TGTGCCAGCTCCAGCGGGGGGCCTTACAATGAGCAGTTCTTC
cdr3_aa: CASSSGGPYNEQFF

v_call: TRBV19
j_call: TRBJ2-7
clone_size: -
d_call: TRBD1
cdr3_nt: TGTGCCAGTAGTCCTTTACCGGGACAGGGGGCGGGCGAGCAGTACTTC
cdr3_aa: CASSPLPGQGAGEQYF

v_call: TRBV6-5
j_call: TRBJ1-1
clone_size: -
d_call: -
cdr3_nt: TGTGCCAGCAGGGACATCCGCCCTTCGACTTTCTTT
cdr3_aa: CASRDIRPSTFF

v_call: TRBV7-9
j_call: TRBJ1-6
clone_size: -
d_call: -
cdr3_nt: TGTGCCAGCAGCCCGGGCAGGGCAAGGTCACCCCTCCACTTT
cdr3_aa: CASSPGRARSPLHF

v_call: TRBV5-8
j_call: TRBJ1-2
clone_size: -
d_call: TRBD1
cdr3_nt: TGTGCCAGCAGCTTGAAACAGGGGAGCTATGGCTACACCTTC
cdr3_aa: CASSLKQGSYGYTF

v_call: TRBV7-3
j_call: TRBJ2-1
clone_size: -
d_call: -
cdr3_nt: TGTGCCAGCAGCCCAATGGCAGGGGTCAATGAGCAGTTCTTC
cdr3_aa: CASSPMAGVNEQFF

v_call: TRBV6-2/TRBV6-3
j_call: TRBJ1-5
clone_size: -
d_call: TRBD1
cdr3_nt: TGTGCCAGCAGTTACCCCGACAGGGTTGGGAATCAGCCCCAGCATTTT
cdr3_aa: CASSYPDRVGNQPQHF

v_call: TRBV5-5
j_call: TRBJ2-2
clone_size: -
d_call: -
cdr3_nt: TGTGCCAGCACCCTCCTAGGGGGTAGTGCCGGGGAGCTGTTTTTT
cdr3_aa: CASTLLGGSAGELFF

v_call: TRBV30
j_call: TRBJ1-5
clone_size: -
d_call: TRBD1
cdr3_nt: TGTGCCTGGAGTCCGGGACAGGTGTTCCAGCCCCAGCATTTT
cdr3_aa: CAWSPGQVFQPQHF

v_call: TRBV28
j_call: TRBJ2-7
clone_size: -
d_call: TRBD1
cdr3_nt: TGTGCCAGCAATGACAGGGGTCCCTTTTACGAGCAGTACTTC
cdr3_aa: CASNDRGPFYEQYF

v_call: TRBV28
j_call: TRBJ1-1
clone_size: -
d_call: -
cdr3_nt: TGTGCCAGCAGTTATAACAGGGACACTGAAGCTTTCTTT
cdr3_aa: CASSYNRDTEAFF

v_call: TRBV19
j_call: TRBJ1-2
clone_size: -
d_call: -
cdr3_nt: TGTGCCAGTAGTCCGAAGACAGGACTCACTAACTATGGCTACACCTTC
cdr3_aa: CASSPKTGLTNYGYTF

v_call: TRBV2
j_call: TRBJ1-1
clone_size: -
d_call: -
cdr3_nt: TGTGCCAGTAAAATAGTTAACACTGAAGCTTTCTTT
cdr3_aa: CASKIVNTEAFF

v_call: TRBV7-2
j_call: TRBJ2-6
clone_size: -
d_call: -
cdr3_nt: TGTGCCAGCAGGGGATCTGGGGCCAACGTCCTGACTTTC
cdr3_aa: CASRGSGANVLTF

v_call: TRBV3-1/TRBV3-2
j_call: TRBJ2-3
clone_size: -
d_call: TRBD2
cdr3_nt: TGTGCCAGCAGACAAGTGGCTAGCGGGGGGGCCGCAGATACGCAGTATTTT
cdr3_aa: CASRQVASGGAADTQYF

v_call: TRBV6-5
j_call: TRBJ1-4
clone_size: -
d_call: TRBD1
cdr3_nt: TGTGCCAGCAGTATCCGGACAGGGACCGGTGAAAAACTGTTTTTT
cdr3_aa: CASSIRTGTGEKLFF

v_call: TRBV30
j_call: TRBJ1-6
clone_size: once
d_call: -
cdr3_nt: TGTGCCTGGAGCGCCGGAGGGGATTCACCCCTCCACTTT
cdr3_aa: CAWSAGGDSPLHF

v_call: TRBV30
j_call: TRBJ2-5
clone_size: -
d_call: TRBD2
cdr3_nt: TGTGCCTGGCGGAAACCGGGGGGAGGCCAAGAGACCCAGTACTTC
cdr3_aa: CAWRKPGGGQETQYF

v_call: TRBV5-5
j_call: TRBJ1-2
clone_size: once
d_call: -
cdr3_nt: TGTGCCAGCAGCTTGGGAGCGAACAAGGCTAACTATGGCTACACCTTC
cdr3_aa: CASSLGANKANYGYTF

v_call: TRBV19
j_call: TRBJ2-1
clone_size: -
d_call: -
cdr3_nt: TGTGCCAGTAGTCTAACTAGATACAATGAGCAGTTCTTC
cdr3_aa: CASSLTRYNEQFF

v_call: TRBV30
j_call: TRBJ1-2
clone_size: once
d_call: TRBD1
cdr3_nt: TGTGCCTGGTGGGGACAGAGTAACTATGGCTACACCTTC
cdr3_aa: CAWWGQSNYGYTF

v_call: TRBV7-2
j_call: TRBJ1-5
clone_size: -
d_call: -
cdr3_nt: TGTGCCAGCAGCGAACCAAGGAGGCCCCAGCATTTT
cdr3_aa: CASSEPRRPQHF

v_call: TRBV6-1
j_call: TRBJ1-5
clone_size: once
d_call: TRBD1
cdr3_nt: TGTGCCAGCAGCCTCAGGGGGGGCCCCCAGCATTTT
cdr3_aa: CASSLRGGPQHF

v_call: TRBV4-2
j_call: TRBJ1-5
clone_size: -
d_call: -
cdr3_nt: TGTGCCAGCAGCCAAGATTTCTCGCAGGTCCAGCCCCAGCATTTT
cdr3_aa: CASSQDFSQVQPQHF

v_call: TRBV5-1
j_call: TRBJ1-1
clone_size: -
d_call: -
cdr3_nt: TGCGCCAGCAGCTTCACGGGGCCCCCTGGCTCCGAAGCTTTCTTT
cdr3_aa: CASSFTGPPGSEAFF

v_call: TRBV4-2
j_call: TRBJ1-6
clone_size: -
d_call: -
cdr3_nt: TGTGCCAGCAGCCAAGATCTTTCCAGACAAAATTCACCCCTCCACTTT
cdr3_aa: CASSQDLSRQNSPLHF

v_call: TRBV2
j_call: TRBJ1-2
clone_size: -
d_call: -
cdr3_nt: TGTGCCAGCACCACTACAGGGCCCGGCTATGGCTACACCTTC
cdr3_aa: CASTTTGPGYGYTF

v_call: TRBV6-5
j_call: TRBJ2-7
clone_size: -
d_call: TRBD2
cdr3_nt: TGTGCCAGCAGTTACAGTCTAGCGGGGGGTGACGACGAGCAGTACTTC
cdr3_aa: CASSYSLAGGDDEQYF